Detailed here is one T cell receptor (beta chain). The sample originates from a study of cytomegalovirus exposure and HLA in healthy donors. Germline V gene data show CDR1 as GTSNPN and CDR2 as SVGIG (reference sequence). The V gene lost 1 base and the J gene lost 5 bases, with 12 bases spanning the gap. This CDR3 spans 15 amino acids. Primers: 60 Vbeta forward and 13 Jbeta reverse. Clones were sequenced by immunoSEQ multiplex PCR, and TCRdb holds only the in-frame ones, with some missing. This sample yields around 130,000 clones, of which about 73% are seen a single time; approximately 2.1% belongs to the top ten.

The chain carries TRBV30 and TRBJ1-6; no clear D gene. This sequence was found in a woman between 40 and 50 years old in good health and CMV-seropositive. What was sequenced was PBMCs. DNA of the CDR3: TGTGCCTGGAGTGGGCAGAGACTAAATAATTCACCCCTCCACTTT. Translating it yields CAWSGQRLNNSPLHF.